This entry describes one T cell receptor (beta chain). Its antigen is still unknown. The data are from a study of T cell repertoires in cytomegalovirus infection. Overall study: Public signatures in TCR beta pointed to CMV infection and matching HLA type.

Each CDR3 protein gets one entry after TCRdb re-called the reads with MiXCR. The sample yields around 180,000 distinct CDR3 sequences, roughly a fifth seen once. Trimming cost V 1 base and J 6 bases, with 15 bases left between them. This CDR3 comprises 15 residues. Germline V gene lookup returns CDR1 KGHSH and CDR2 LQKENI. Study findings and constraints: Cumulated frequencies of public TCR beta families served to identify carriers of CMV plus the relevant HLA. The ex vivo response showed dominance by HLA-C-restricted CMV-specific TCR beta clonotypes.

This rearrangement joins TRBV18 to TRBJ1-1, with a possible D match to TRBD1 (5 bases). The sequence was obtained from a human donor in good health (CMV status not recorded). Some clones in this sample may be carry-over from other donors' samples. Sequencing used PBMCs. CDR3: CASSPQDAGMAEAFF. The CDR3 DNA reads TGTGCCAGCTCACCACAGGACGCAGGGATGGCTGAAGCTTTCTTT.